These 30 T cell receptor beta chains were all obtained from the same sample, sequenced in a study of T cell responses to AZD1222 COVID-19 vaccine. Sequencing was performed with immunoSEQ multiplex PCR; in TCRdb, only in-frame clones are kept and a portion is missing. The table has over 150,000 clones, approximately 95% seen once. Material: peripheral blood, obtained 28 days after the second dose of the MenACWY control vaccine. These receptors all stem from an adult who received the MenACWY meningococcal vaccine as a control.

This clone was observed a handful of times. This chain links TRBV7-9 with TRBJ2-1, with D possibly matching TRBD2 (5 bases). V was trimmed by 0 bases and J by 4 bases, leaving 13 bases between them. CDR1 SEHNR and CDR2 FQNEAQ come from the germline V gene (reference sequence). The CDR3 length is 16 residues. CDR3 in amino acids: CASSLARTGSYNEQFF. CDR3 in DNA: TGTGCCAGCAGCTTAGCGCGAACGGGGTCATACAATGAGCAGTTCTTC.

The chain recombines TRBV5-4 with TRBJ2-1; D unclear. The CDR3 runs 15 residues. CDR1 and CDR2 from the germline V gene are SGHNT and YYREEE (reference sequence). The V and J ends lost 4 bases and 9 bases respectively, with 20 bases between them. CDR3 bases: TGTGCCAGCAGCCCTTCCGGAGAAGGGCGGCGTGAGCAGTTCTTC. Translation: CASSPSGEGRREQFF.

The chain joins TRBV6-2 or TRBV6-3 to TRBJ2-1; TRBD1 matches at 12 bases. The junction had 11 bases not matched to a gene; V was cut back by 2 bases and J by 3 bases. This CDR3 has 19 residues. CDR1 and CDR2 (germline): MNHEY, SVGEGT. CDR3 amino acids: CASSYTWDRGRGGYNEQFF. The CDR3 nucleotides read TGTGCCAGCAGTTACACTTGGGACAGGGGGCGCGGGGGCTACAATGAGCAGTTCTTC.

In this sample, this clone turned up once. V and J are TRBV1 and TRBJ2-5; TRBD2 was called by the table and not checked on the DNA. TRBV1 is labeled a pseudogene. The CDR3 is made up of 18 amino acids. CDR3 sequence: CTSSQELAGGPMSETQYF. In nucleotides, the CDR3 is TGCACCAGCAGCCAAGAACTCGCGGGGGGGCCTATGTCAGAGACCCAGTACTTC.

The rearrangement uses TRBV29-1 and TRBJ2-1; TRBD1 aligns across 8 bases. Losses at the gene ends were 7 bases for V and 9 bases for J; bases not matched to a gene: 17. Germline V gene lookup returns CDR1 SQVTM and CDR2 ANQGSEA. This CDR3 has 15 amino acids. The chain's CDR3 is CSAQLGTGFRGEQFF. The CDR3 DNA sequence: TGCAGCGCACAGTTGGGGACAGGCTTTAGGGGTGAGCAGTTCTTC.

This chain links TRBV3-1 (or the pseudogene TRBV3-2) with TRBJ1-1, with 7 bases identical to TRBD1. The CDR3 is 16 amino acids. Germline assignment: CDR1 LGHDT and CDR2 YNNKEL (reference sequence). J lost 5 bases, V lost 2 bases, and 11 bases had no gene match. DNA for the CDR3: TGTGCCAGCAGCCAAAGGGGTACAGGGGCGAGAACTGAAGCTTTCTTT. Its translation: CASSQRGTGARTEAFF.

V gene TRBV6-1 combines with J gene TRBJ2-3; a weak D match, TRBD1 (5 bases). The CDR3 runs to 14 residues. Between the trimmed V and J ends, which lost 3 bases and 3 bases, there was a span of 10 bases. The V gene's germline CDR1 is MNHNS and CDR2 SASEGT. The chain's CDR3 is CASSDRGWTDTQYF. CDR3 DNA sequence: TGTGCCAGCAGTGATAGGGGCTGGACAGATACGCAGTATTTT.

The CDR3 region is CASSSRGISYNSPLHF. The CDR3 bases are TGTGCCAGCAGCAGCAGGGGTATCTCCTATAATTCACCCCTCCACTTT. The rearrangement uses TRBV21-1 and TRBJ1-6; the D call in the table, TRBD1, was not verified against the DNA. TRBV21-1 is flagged as a pseudogene. CDR3 size: 16 residues.

The chain carries TRBV6-2 or TRBV6-3 and TRBJ2-1; 9 bases are shared with TRBD1. Germline V lookup: CDR1 MNHEY, CDR2 SVGEGT. The CDR3 is 15 residues long. J lost 6 bases, V lost 6 bases, and 9 bases had no gene match. The CDR3 is CASSSRDRAINEQFF. In nucleotides, the CDR3 is TGTGCCAGCAGCTCACGGGACAGGGCCATCAATGAGCAGTTCTTC.

This sequence joins TRBV28 and TRBJ2-7, with D uncertain. Germline V gene lookup returns CDR1 MDHEN and CDR2 SYDVKM. The CDR3 extends over 12 amino acids. Trimming took off 3 bases at V and 3 bases at J, with 6 bases between the two ends. The CDR3 is CASSLNIYEQYF. CDR3 DNA: TGTGCCAGCAGTTTGAATATCTACGAGCAGTACTTC.

This sequence joins TRBV4-3 and TRBJ1-6; 7 bases align to TRBD1. J was trimmed by 7 bases and V by 0 bases; bases with no gene match: 9. The CDR3 has 17 amino acids. CDR1 and CDR2 (germline): LGHNA, YSLEER. The CDR3 sequence is CASSQDSRGGGNSPLHF. CDR3 DNA: TGCGCCAGCAGCCAAGATTCACGAGGGGGCGGAAATTCACCCCTCCACTTT.

The genes are TRBV2 and TRBJ2-1, with 7 nucleotides matching TRBD1. Germline lookup yields CDR1 SNHLY and CDR2 FYNNEI. V dropped 5 bases and J dropped 3; count of bases not matched to a gene: 7. The CDR3 is 15 amino acids. This CDR3 is CASSLQGSNYNEQFF. The CDR3 region has the DNA TGTGCCAGCAGTCTACAGGGGTCAAACTACAATGAGCAGTTCTTC.

This rearrangement joins TRBV6-5 to TRBJ1-6; D ambiguous. This CDR3 spans 15 amino acids. V was clipped by 2 bases and J by 4 bases, with 9 bases between them. CDR1 and CDR2 from the germline V gene are MNHEY and SVGAGI. CDR3 residues: CASSYGRQYNSPLHF. The CDR3 nucleotides are TGTGCCAGCAGTTACGGGCGGCAGTATAATTCACCCCTCCACTTT.

The chain joins TRBV30 to TRBJ1-6; unclear D gene. Germline-derived CDR1 and CDR2 are GTSNPN and SVGIG (reference sequence). This CDR3 spans 11 amino acids. V was clipped by 5 bases and J by 6 bases, with 5 bases between them. Here the CDR3 reads CAWGPNSPLHF. The CDR3 coding sequence is TGTGCCTGGGGACCTAATTCACCCCTCCACTTT.

The chain recombines TRBV6-5 with TRBJ2-5; D may match TRBD1 or TRBD2 (5 bases each). Trimming left V 2 bases short and J 7 bases short, with 14 bases between. Per the germline V gene, CDR1 is MNHEY and CDR2 is SVGAGI. The CDR3 covers 14 residues. The CDR3 DNA is TGTGCCAGCAGTTACATGGGGACCGTTCGGACCCAGTACTTC. Its protein product is CASSYMGTVRTQYF.

The rearrangement uses TRBV5-4 and TRBJ1-1; possible D gene TRBD1, 5 bases. The CDR3 is made up of 12 amino acids. V lost 4 bases to trimming and J lost 7 bases, with 11 bases between them. Germline-derived CDR1 and CDR2 are SGHNT and YYREEE (reference sequence). This CDR3 is CASSRPDSEAFF. The CDR3 nucleotides read TGTGCCAGCAGCCGACCCGACAGTGAAGCTTTCTTT.

This chain uses TRBV12-3 or TRBV12-4 with TRBJ1-1; D unresolved. The CDR3 length is 13 residues. Trimming pared 5 bases from V and 4 bases from J, leaving 11 bases between. CDR3 nucleotides: TGTGCCAGCAGTAATACAGTCTCCACTGAAGCTTTCTTT. Encoded protein: CASSNTVSTEAFF.

Only a few counts were recorded for this clone. The V gene is TRBV29-1, the J gene TRBJ1-4; a weak D match, TRBD1 (5 bases). The CDR3 runs 15 residues. V lost 7 bases and J lost 8, with 23 bases in between. From germline, CDR1 is SQVTM and CDR2 ANQGSEA. The CDR3 loop reads CSARGVVGLREKLFF. In DNA form, the CDR3 reads TGCAGCGCCCGTGGGGTTGTGGGGCTGAGGGAAAAACTGTTTTTT.

This clone is a singleton in its sample. The chain has TRBV11-1 and TRBJ1-1; no firm D call. The germline gives CDR1 SGHAT, CDR2 FQDESV (reference sequence). The V gene lost 1 base and the J gene lost 1 base, with 10 bases spanning the gap. The CDR3 length is 15 residues. CDR3 DNA sequence: TGTGCCAGCAGCTTAGATTTAGGGTCGAACACTGAAGCTTTCTTT. Amino acids: CASSLDLGSNTEAFF.

As to this clone: In the same sample, other DNA sequences code for this CDR3. This sequence joins TRBV7-9 and TRBJ1-1, with 8 bases matching TRBD1. Looked up from germline, CDR1 is SEHNR and CDR2 is FQNEAQ (reference sequence). V lost 3 bases, J lost 4 bases, and 1 base stayed unmatched. The CDR3 covers 13 residues. The chain's CDR3 is CASSLDRATEAFF. The CDR3 DNA follows: TGTGCCAGCAGCTTGGACAGGGCCACTGAAGCTTTCTTT.

This clone was counted a single time. This sequence joins TRBV5-1 and TRBJ2-1; the D gene could be TRBD1 or TRBD2 (5 bases each). CDR1 SGHRS and CDR2 YFSETQ come from the germline V gene. The CDR3 contains 15 residues. Trimming took off 7 bases at V and 5 bases at J, with 19 bases between the two ends. CDR3 bases: TGCGCCAGCGCAGTGGGGGACCTACCTAACAATGAGCAGTTCTTC. Translating it yields CASAVGDLPNNEQFF.

V gene TRBV6-6 combines with J gene TRBJ1-1; 8 bases line up with TRBD1. Germline V lookup: CDR1 MNHNY, CDR2 SVGAGI (reference sequence). Trimming took 2 bases from V and 1 from J; bases not matched to a gene: 3. This CDR3 region has 15 residues. CDR3 amino acids: CASSYTGGPNTEAFF. CDR3 DNA: TGTGCCAGCAGTTACACAGGGGGGCCGAACACTGAAGCTTTCTTT.

This clone was seen just once. This chain connects TRBV28 to TRBJ1-4, with 8 bases lining up with TRBD1. V shed 3 bases, J shed 15 bases, and the junction held 9 bases outside the gene matches. Germline V gives CDR1 MDHEN, CDR2 SYDVKM. The CDR3 loop spans 13 amino acids. The CDR3 here is CASSFAGQGRVFF. The CDR3 nucleotides read TGTGCCAGCAGTTTTGCTGGACAGGGTAGGGTGTTTTTT.

The chain links TRBV28 to TRBJ2-5; D is tentatively TRBD1 or TRBD2 (5 bases each). The CDR3 extends over 13 amino acids. V shed 3 bases and J shed 1 base, with 6 bases lying between them. In germline, CDR1 is MDHEN, CDR2 SYDVKM. The CDR3 region has the DNA TGTGCCAGCAGTTTCGGGGCCCAAGAGACCCAGTACTTC. This sequence encodes CASSFGAQETQYF.

V usage is TRBV10-3 and J usage is TRBJ2-4; D is perhaps TRBD2 (5 bases). This CDR3 is built from 14 residues. The germline gives CDR1 ENHRY, CDR2 SYGVKD. The ends were cut back, 0 bases at V and 8 bases at J, with 11 bases in the middle. This CDR3 is CAISESGIPHIQYF. The CDR3 nucleotides are TGTGCCATCAGTGAGTCCGGGATCCCCCACATTCAGTACTTC.

V is TRBV3-1 (or the pseudogene TRBV3-2) and J is TRBJ2-1; a weak D match, TRBD1 (6 bases). Germline-derived CDR1 and CDR2 are LGHDT and YNNKEL (reference sequence). The CDR3 loop spans 14 amino acids. V was pared by 3 bases and J by 9 bases, with 15 bases between. The CDR3 spells CASSQGHPSGEQFF. The DNA of the CDR3 is TGTGCCAGCAGCCAGGGACACCCGTCGGGTGAGCAGTTCTTC.

This chain joins TRBV30 and TRBJ1-5; tentatively, D is TRBD1 (5 bases). The CDR3 is made up of 14 amino acids. Germline V gives CDR1 GTSNPN, CDR2 SVGIG (reference sequence). V lost 0 bases to trimming and J lost 3 bases, with 9 bases between them. CDR3 sequence (DNA): TGTGCCTGGAGTGTCGCGGGACTCAATCAGCCCCAGCATTTT. Translating gives CAWSVAGLNQPQHF.

V usage is TRBV6-5 and J usage is TRBJ1-5; 8 bases are shared with TRBD1. The CDR3 extends over 14 amino acids. Germline V gene sequence: CDR1 MNHEY, CDR2 SVGAGI. V gave up 4 bases and J gave up 2 bases; unmatched junction bases: 1. The CDR3 DNA follows: TGTGCCAGCAGTTGGGGACAGGGCAATCAGCCCCAGCATTTT. Amino acid sequence: CASSWGQGNQPQHF.

The J gene is TRBJ1-2, the V gene TRBV19; 7 bases agree with TRBD1. The CDR3 spans 14 residues. Germline CDR1 and CDR2: LNHDA and SQIVND (reference sequence). V gave up 5 bases and J gave up 6 bases; unmatched junction bases: 9. The DNA of the CDR3 is TGTGCCAGTAGTCCTCAGACAGGGAAGCATGGCTACACCTTC. Translation: CASSPQTGKHGYTF.

The CDR3 coding sequence is TGCGCCAGCAGCTTTTCGGGGGAAGGATATGGCTACACCTTC. Translated: CASSFSGEGYGYTF. The chain is built from TRBV5-1 and TRBJ1-2; a possible D gene is TRBD1 (5 bases). V shed 2 bases and J shed 5 bases, with 13 bases lying between them. Germline V gene lookup returns CDR1 SGHRS and CDR2 YFSETQ. The CDR3 runs 14 residues.